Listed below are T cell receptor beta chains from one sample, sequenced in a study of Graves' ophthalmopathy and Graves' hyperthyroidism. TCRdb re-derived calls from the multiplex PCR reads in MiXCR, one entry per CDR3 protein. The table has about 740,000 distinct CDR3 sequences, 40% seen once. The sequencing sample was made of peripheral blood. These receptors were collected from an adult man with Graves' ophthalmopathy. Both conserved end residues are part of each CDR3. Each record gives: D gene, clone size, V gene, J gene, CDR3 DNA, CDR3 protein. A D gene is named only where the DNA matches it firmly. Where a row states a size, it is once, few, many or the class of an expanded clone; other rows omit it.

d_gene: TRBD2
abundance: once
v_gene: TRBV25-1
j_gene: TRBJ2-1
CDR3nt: TGTGCCAGCAGTGAAGGGACTAGCGGGCTAACCAATGAGCAGTTCTTC
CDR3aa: CASSEGTSGLTNEQFF

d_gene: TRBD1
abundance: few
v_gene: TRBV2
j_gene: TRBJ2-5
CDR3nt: TGTGCCAGCAGTTACCGCCAGGACAGGGTGGGAGAGACCCAGTACTTC
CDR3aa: CASSYRQDRVGETQYF

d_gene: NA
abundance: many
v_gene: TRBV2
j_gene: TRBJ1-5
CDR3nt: TGTGTCGCCTCAGGGAGCAATCAGCCCCAGCATTTT
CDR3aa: CVASGSNQPQHF

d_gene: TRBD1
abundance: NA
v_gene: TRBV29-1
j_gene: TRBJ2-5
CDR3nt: TGCAGCGTTGGCGGACAGGGTGGCGCGGAGACCCAGTACTTC
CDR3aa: CSVGGQGGAETQYF

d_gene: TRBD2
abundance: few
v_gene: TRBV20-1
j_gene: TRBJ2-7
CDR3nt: TGCAGTGCCATGCCTCCGGGACTAGCGGGAGGTTACGAGCAGTACTTC
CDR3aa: CSAMPPGLAGGYEQYF

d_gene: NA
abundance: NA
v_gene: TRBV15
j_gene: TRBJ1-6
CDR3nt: TGTGCCACCAGCAGAGATTCCCTCCCGGGCGGCAATTCACCCCTCCACTTT
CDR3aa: CATSRDSLPGGNSPLHF

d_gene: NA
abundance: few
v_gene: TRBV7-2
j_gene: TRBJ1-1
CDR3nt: TGTGCCAGCAGAAGGTACAGGGATGGCGGGGGCACTGAAGCTTTCTTT
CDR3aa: CASRRYRDGGGTEAFF

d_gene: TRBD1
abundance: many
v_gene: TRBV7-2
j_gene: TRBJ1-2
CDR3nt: TGTGCCAGCAGCTTAGGGACAGGGCTTGGCTATGGCTACACCTTC
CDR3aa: CASSLGTGLGYGYTF

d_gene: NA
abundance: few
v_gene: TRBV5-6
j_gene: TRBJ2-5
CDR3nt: TGTGCCAGCAGCTTCAAGCGGACTATCGAGACCCAGTACTTC
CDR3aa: CASSFKRTIETQYF

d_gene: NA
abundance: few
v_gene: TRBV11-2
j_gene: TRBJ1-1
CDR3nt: TGTGCCAGCAGCTTAGAAGGAGGGGGTAACACTGAAGCTTTCTTT
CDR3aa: CASSLEGGGNTEAFF

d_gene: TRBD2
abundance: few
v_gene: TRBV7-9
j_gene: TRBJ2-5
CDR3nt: TGTGCCAGCAGTTACTCCCACTCTCCGCGGGGGAGGGAGACCCAGTACTTC
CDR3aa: CASSYSHSPRGRETQYF

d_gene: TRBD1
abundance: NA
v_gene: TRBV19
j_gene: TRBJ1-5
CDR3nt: TGTGCCAGTAAAGTACAGGGGTATCATCGGCCCCAGCATTTT
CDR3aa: CASKVQGYHRPQHF

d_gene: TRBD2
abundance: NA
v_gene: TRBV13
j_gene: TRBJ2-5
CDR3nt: TGTGCCAGCAGCGGGGGACTAGCGGGAGCGGGGGAGACCCAGTACTTC
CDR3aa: CASSGGLAGAGETQYF

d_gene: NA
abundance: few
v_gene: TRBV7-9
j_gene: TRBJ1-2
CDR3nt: TGTGCCAGCAGCTTAACTGTGAGGCACGCGGGCTACACCTTC
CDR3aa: CASSLTVRHAGYTF

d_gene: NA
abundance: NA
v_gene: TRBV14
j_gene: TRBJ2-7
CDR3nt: TGTGCCAGCAGCTTCCAGGGAGACTTCTACGAGCAGTACTTC
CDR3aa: CASSFQGDFYEQYF

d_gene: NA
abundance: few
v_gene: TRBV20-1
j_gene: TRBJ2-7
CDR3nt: TGCAGTGGTGGGGTGATCTACGAGCAGTACTTC
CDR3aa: CSGGVIYEQYF

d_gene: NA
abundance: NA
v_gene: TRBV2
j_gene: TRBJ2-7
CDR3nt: TGTGCCAGCAGTTCGGGGGCGGGACACCGTGACGAGCAGTACTTC
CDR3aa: CASSSGAGHRDEQYF

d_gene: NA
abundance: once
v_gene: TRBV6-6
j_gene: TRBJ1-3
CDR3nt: TGTGCCAGCGGAGACGGTGACTCTGGAAACACCATATATTTT
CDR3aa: CASGDGDSGNTIYF

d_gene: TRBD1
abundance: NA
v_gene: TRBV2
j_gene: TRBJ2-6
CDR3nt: TGTGCCAGCAGCCGGGACAGGGAGGTTCCTGGGGCCAACGTCCTGACTTTC
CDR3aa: CASSRDREVPGANVLTF

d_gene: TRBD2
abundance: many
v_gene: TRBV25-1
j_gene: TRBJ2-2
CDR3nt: TGTGCCAGCAGAAAGTCGGGACTAGCCGACACCGGGGAGCTGTTTTTT
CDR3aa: CASRKSGLADTGELFF

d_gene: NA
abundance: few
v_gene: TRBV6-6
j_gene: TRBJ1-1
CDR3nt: TGTGCCAGCAGTTACTCTTATCCAGCAAACACTGAAGCTTTCTTT
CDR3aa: CASSYSYPANTEAFF

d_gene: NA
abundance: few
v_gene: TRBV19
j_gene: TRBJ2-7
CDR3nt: TGTGCCACCACCCAGGGGCCGATGAACGAGCAGTACTTC
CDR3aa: CATTQGPMNEQYF

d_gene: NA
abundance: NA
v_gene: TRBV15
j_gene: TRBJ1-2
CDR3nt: TGTGCCACCAGCAGTGGGACGAATCGGGAGGGCTACACCTTC
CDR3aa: CATSSGTNREGYTF

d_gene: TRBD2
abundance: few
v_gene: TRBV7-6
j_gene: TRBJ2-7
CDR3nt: TGTGCCAGCAGCTCCCCCGGGGGGCTAGCGGGAGGGAGTCACGAGCAGTACTTC
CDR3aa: CASSSPGGLAGGSHEQYF

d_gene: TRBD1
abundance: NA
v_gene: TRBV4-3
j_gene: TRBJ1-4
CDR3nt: TGCGCCAGCAGCCAAGAAGGAACAGGGGGCGCGGTACCCGAAAAACTGTTTTTT
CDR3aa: CASSQEGTGGAVPEKLFF

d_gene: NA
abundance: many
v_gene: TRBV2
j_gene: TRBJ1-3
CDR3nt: TGTGCCAGCAGTGTATGGAACTACCTCTCTGGAAACACCATATATTTT
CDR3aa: CASSVWNYLSGNTIYF

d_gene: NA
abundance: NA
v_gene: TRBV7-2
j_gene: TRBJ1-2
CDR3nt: TGTGCCAGCAGCCAAGCCTCAGGGAGGGGAAGTGGCTACACCTTC
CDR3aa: CASSQASGRGSGYTF

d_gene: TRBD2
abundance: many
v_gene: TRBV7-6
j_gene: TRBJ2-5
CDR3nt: TGTGCCAGCAGCTTGACTAGCGGGGGAGTACAAGAGACCCAGTACTTC
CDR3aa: CASSLTSGGVQETQYF

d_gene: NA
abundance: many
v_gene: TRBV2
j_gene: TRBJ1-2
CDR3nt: TGTGCCAGCAGTGTCGAGGGGGTCAATGGCTACACCTTC
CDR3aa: CASSVEGVNGYTF

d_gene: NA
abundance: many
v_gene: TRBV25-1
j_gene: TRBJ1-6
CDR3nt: TGTGCCAGCCAGGGGTGGAATTCACCCCTCCACTTT
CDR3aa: CASQGWNSPLHF

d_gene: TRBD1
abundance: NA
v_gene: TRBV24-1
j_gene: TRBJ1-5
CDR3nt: TGTGCCTGGAGCCGGACAGGGGATGGACAGCCCCAGCATTTT
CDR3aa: CAWSRTGDGQPQHF

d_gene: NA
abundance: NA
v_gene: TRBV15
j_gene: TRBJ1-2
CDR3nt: TGTGCCACCAGCCAAGGACCCTATGGCTACACCTTC
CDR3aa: CATSQGPYGYTF

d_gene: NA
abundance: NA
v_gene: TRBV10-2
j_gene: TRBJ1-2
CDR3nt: TGTGCCAGCTCACCACGCTCCGCAACGATGTATGGCTACACCTTC
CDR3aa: CASSPRSATMYGYTF

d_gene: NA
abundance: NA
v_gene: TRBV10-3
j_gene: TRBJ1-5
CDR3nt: TGTGCCATCAGCCTCAGGGGCAGGGAGGATCAGCCCCAGCATTTT
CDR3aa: CAISLRGREDQPQHF

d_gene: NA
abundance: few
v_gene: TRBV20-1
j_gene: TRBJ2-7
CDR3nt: TGCAGTGCTAGAGTTGGGCAGCTTATACCCTACGAGCAGTACTTC
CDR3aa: CSARVGQLIPYEQYF

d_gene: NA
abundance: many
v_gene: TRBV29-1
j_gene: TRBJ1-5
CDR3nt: TGCAGCGTCTCCGGGACGGAAAATCAGCCCCAGCATTTT
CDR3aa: CSVSGTENQPQHF

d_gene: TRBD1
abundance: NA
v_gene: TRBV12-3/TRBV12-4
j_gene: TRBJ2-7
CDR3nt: TGTGCCAGCAGCGCTTCAATGGGACAGGGGGTTGCCGAGCAGTACTTC
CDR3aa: CASSASMGQGVAEQYF

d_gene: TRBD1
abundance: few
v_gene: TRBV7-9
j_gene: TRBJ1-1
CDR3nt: TGCGCCAGCAGCCAAGCCCTCAGGGGGAGTACTGAAGCTTTCTTT
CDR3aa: CASSQALRGSTEAFF

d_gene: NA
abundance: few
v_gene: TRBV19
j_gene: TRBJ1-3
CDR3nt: TGTGCCAGTAGTTATGAACAGGGCGCTGGAAACACCATATATTTT
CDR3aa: CASSYEQGAGNTIYF

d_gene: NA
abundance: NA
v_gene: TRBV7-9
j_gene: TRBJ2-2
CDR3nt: TGCGCCAGCAGCTTTGGGGGAACGGGAGCAGGGACCGGGGAGCTGTTTTTT
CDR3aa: CASSFGGTGAGTGELFF

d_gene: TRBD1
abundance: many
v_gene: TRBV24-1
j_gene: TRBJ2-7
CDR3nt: TGTGCCACCAGTTCCGGGACAGGGGAGTCCTACGAGCAGTACTTC
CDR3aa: CATSSGTGESYEQYF

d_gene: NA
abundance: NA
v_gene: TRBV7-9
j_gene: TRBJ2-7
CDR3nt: TGTGCCAGCAGCTTACATGGCGCCTACGAGCAGTACTTC
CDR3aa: CASSLHGAYEQYF

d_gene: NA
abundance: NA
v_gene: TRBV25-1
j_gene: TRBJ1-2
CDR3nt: TGTGCCAGCAGAGATCCAGATGGCTACACCTTC
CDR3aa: CASRDPDGYTF

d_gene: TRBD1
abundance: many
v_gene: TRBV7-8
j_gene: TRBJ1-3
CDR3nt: TGTGCCAGCAGCCAGGGACAGGGCTTGGGAAACACCATATATTTT
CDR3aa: CASSQGQGLGNTIYF

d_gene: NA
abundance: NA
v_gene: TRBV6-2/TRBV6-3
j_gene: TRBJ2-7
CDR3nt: TGTGCCAGCAGAGGCGGACGGAGCTCCTACGAGCAGTACTTC
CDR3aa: CASRGGRSSYEQYF